This is a list of T cell receptor beta chains from one sample in a study of fetal regulatory T cell absence and autoimmunity. Clones were read by immunoSEQ multiplex PCR, and TCRdb kept only the in-frame ones, dropping some. Of around 45,000 clones in the sample, about 80% were seen once. Sequenced input: cord blood. Source of these receptors: a newborn boy with IPEX syndrome. Each CDR3 is given without its conserved first and last residue.

ASSYGSGRTGELF,TRBV6-5,TRBJ2-2
ASSEAEGPLTYEQY,TRBV6-1,TRBJ2-7
ASSKLEGEF,TRBV6-5,TRBJ2-1
ASSLSGSYEQY,TRBV7-2,TRBJ2-7
ASSFSGQPQH,TRBV27,TRBJ1-5
ASSVSGRTDTQY,TRBV9,TRBJ2-3
ASSFGGVSSYEQY,TRBV5-4,TRBJ2-7
ASSSRPYNEQF,TRBV9,TRBJ2-1
ASSYRQGPPSYEQY,TRBV18,TRBJ2-7
AISERDRNEKLF,TRBV10-3,TRBJ1-4
ASSPRGGSPGANVLT,TRBV9,TRBJ2-6
SVERPMNTEAF,TRBV29-1,TRBJ1-1
ASSLGAGATNTGELF,TRBV7-9,TRBJ2-2
ASSEGDGYEQY,TRBV6-1,TRBJ2-7
ASSLADWGETQY,TRBV5-5,TRBJ2-5
ASSYTGDEQF,TRBV6-5,TRBJ2-1
ASSQELDDTQY,TRBV4-1,TRBJ2-3
ASSVLPSGGSYEQY,TRBV7-2,TRBJ2-7
ASSMTGTGSPLH,TRBV19,TRBJ1-6
ASSFLQGGGTEAF,TRBV5-1,TRBJ1-1
ASPGQGGGTDTQY,TRBV10-1,TRBJ2-3
ASSQDGTALNSPLH,TRBV4-3,TRBJ1-6
ASRRAGSIETQY,TRBV5-1,TRBJ2-5
ASRDSPGNSPLH,TRBV10-2,TRBJ1-6
ASSSRVANTGELF,TRBV7-9,TRBJ2-2
ASRPTSGVSYNEQF,TRBV11-2,TRBJ2-1
ASSSDRRKGYT,TRBV7-8,TRBJ1-2
ASSVLGALEKLF,TRBV6-5,TRBJ1-4
ASSIGFGAGNTIY,TRBV19,TRBJ1-3
ASKLAGRAGELF,TRBV6-1,TRBJ2-2
ASSLWQGNSYEQY,TRBV11-2,TRBJ2-7
ASSYSASHAGEQY,TRBV6-5,TRBJ2-7
ASTAGRKMNTEAF,TRBV6-5,TRBJ1-1
ASSLGQGRETQY,TRBV5-1,TRBJ2-5
ASSSGDQIAYEQY,TRBV5-1,TRBJ2-7
ASSKGLAGVDEQF,TRBV6-1,TRBJ2-1
ASSYRGYGYT,TRBV6-5,TRBJ1-2
ATERVNSGTGELF,TRBV6-5,TRBJ2-2
ASSRGGYRNQPQH,TRBV6-5,TRBJ1-5
ARTANYGYT,TRBV21-1,TRBJ1-2
ASSQDWTSSYEQY,TRBV14,TRBJ2-7
AGLAGEKLF,TRBV19,TRBJ1-4
ASSVEGGEETQY,TRBV9,TRBJ2-5
ASSTLAGGLGDTQY,TRBV19,TRBJ2-3
ASSLGQKNIQY,TRBV27,TRBJ2-4